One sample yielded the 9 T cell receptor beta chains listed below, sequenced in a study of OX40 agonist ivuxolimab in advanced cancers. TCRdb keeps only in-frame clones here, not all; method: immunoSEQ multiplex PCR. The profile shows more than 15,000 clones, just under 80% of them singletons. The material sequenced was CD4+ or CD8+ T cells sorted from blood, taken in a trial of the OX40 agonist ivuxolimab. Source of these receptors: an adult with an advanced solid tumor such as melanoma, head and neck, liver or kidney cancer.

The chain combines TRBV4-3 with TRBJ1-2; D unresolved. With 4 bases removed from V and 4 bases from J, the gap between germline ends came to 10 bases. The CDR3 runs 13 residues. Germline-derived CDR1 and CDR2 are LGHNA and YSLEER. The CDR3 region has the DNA TGCGCCAGCAGCCCCGGCGGACCCTATGGCTACACCTTC. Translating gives CASSPGGPYGYTF.

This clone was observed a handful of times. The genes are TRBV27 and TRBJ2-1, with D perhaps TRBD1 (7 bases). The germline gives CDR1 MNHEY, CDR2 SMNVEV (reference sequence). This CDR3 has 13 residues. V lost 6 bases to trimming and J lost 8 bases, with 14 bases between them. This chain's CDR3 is CASSQGGIDEQFF. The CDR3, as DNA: TGTGCCAGCAGCCAGGGGGGTATCGATGAGCAGTTCTTC.

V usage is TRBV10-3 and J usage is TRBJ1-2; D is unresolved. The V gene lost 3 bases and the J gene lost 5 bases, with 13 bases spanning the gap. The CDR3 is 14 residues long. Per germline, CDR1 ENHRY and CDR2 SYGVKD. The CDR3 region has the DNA TGTGCCATCAGTGAAGTAGTAGGAGGGTATGGCTACACCTTC. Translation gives CAISEVVGGYGYTF.

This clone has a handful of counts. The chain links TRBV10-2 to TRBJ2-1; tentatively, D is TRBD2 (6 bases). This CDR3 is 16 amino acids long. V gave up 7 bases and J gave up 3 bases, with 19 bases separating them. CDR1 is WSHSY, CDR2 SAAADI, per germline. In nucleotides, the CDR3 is TGCGCCAGCAATGGGGAGGAGGGCCGATACTACAATGAGCAGTTCTTC. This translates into CASNGEEGRYYNEQFF.

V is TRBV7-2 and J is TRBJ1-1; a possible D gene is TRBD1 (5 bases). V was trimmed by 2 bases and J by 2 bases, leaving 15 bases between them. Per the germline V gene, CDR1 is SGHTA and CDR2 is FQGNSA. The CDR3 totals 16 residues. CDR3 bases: TGTGCCAGCAGCTTAACAGGACGCCGGCCAAACACTGAAGCTTTCTTT. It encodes CASSLTGRRPNTEAFF.

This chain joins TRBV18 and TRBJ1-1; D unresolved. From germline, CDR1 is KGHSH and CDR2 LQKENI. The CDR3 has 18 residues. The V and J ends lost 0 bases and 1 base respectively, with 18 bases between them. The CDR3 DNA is TGTGCCAGCTCACCACCGCGAGGAGAAGCACGCAAGAACACTGAAGCTTTCTTT. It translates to CASSPPRGEARKNTEAFF.

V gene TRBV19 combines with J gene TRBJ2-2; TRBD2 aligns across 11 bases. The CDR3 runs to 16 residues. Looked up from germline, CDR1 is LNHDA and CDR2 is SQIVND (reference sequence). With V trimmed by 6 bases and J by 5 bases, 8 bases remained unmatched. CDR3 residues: CASRNLAGGWTGELFF. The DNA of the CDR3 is TGTGCCAGTAGGAACCTAGCGGGAGGTTGGACCGGGGAGCTGTTTTTT.

In DNA form, the CDR3 reads TGTGCCAGCAGCTCACAGGGTGTTTATGGCTACACCTTC. This encodes CASSSQGVYGYTF. V gene TRBV5-4 combines with J gene TRBJ1-2; D perhaps matches TRBD1 (6 bases). This CDR3 comprises 13 residues. The V end lost 3 bases, the J end lost 5 bases, and 11 bases lay between the germline ends. Germline lookup yields CDR1 SGHNT and CDR2 YYREEE (reference sequence). The variable domain in full, completed from reference TRBV5-4 and TRBJ1-2, reads ETGVTQSPTHLIKTRGQQVTLRCSSQSGHNTVSWYQQALGQGPQFIFQYYREEENGRGNFPPRFSGLQFPNYSSELNVNALELDDSALYLCASSSQGVYGYTFGSGTRLTVV.

This CDR3 reads CASSLGFTSGRDNEQFF. The DNA for the CDR3 is TGTGCCAGCAGCTTAGGTTTCACTAGCGGGAGGGACAATGAGCAGTTCTTC. The V call is TRBV7-6, the J call TRBJ2-1; 13 nucleotides line up with TRBD2. CDR1 is SGHVS, CDR2 FNYEAQ, per germline. J was trimmed by 5 bases and V by 1 base; bases with no gene match: 5. CDR3 size: 17 residues.